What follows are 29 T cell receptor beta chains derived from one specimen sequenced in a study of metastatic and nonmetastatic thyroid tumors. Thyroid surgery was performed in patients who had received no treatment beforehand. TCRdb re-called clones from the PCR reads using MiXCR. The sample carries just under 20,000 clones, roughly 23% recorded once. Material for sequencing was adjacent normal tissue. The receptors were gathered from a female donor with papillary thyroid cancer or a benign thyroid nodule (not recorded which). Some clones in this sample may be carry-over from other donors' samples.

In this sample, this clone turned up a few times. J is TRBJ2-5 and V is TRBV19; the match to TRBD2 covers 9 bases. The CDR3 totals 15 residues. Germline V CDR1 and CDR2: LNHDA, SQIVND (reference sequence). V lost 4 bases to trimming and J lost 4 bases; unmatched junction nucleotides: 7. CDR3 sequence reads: CASSKGTSRRETQYF. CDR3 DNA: TGTGCCAGTAGTAAAGGGACTAGCCGGAGAGAGACCCAGTACTTC.

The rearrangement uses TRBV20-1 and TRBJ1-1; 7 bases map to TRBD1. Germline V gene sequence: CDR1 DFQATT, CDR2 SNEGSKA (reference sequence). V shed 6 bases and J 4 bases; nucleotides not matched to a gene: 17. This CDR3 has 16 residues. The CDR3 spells CSARRNRGSGGTEAFF. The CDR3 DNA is TGCAGTGCGAGACGTAACAGGGGATCAGGTGGCACTGAAGCTTTCTTT.

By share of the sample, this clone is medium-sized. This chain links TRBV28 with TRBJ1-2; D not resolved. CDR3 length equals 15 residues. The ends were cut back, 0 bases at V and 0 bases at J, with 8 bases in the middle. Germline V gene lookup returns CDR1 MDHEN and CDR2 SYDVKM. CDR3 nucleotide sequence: TGTGCCAGCAGTTTATGGACACCCTCTAACTATGGCTACACCTTC. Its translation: CASSLWTPSNYGYTF.

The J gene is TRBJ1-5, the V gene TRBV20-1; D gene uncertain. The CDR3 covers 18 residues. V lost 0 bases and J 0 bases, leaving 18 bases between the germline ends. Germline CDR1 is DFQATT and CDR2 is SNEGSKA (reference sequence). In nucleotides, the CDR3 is TGCAGTGCTAGAGATTTGCAGGCGCCAAATTATAGCAATCAGCCCCAGCATTTT. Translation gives CSARDLQAPNYSNQPQHF.

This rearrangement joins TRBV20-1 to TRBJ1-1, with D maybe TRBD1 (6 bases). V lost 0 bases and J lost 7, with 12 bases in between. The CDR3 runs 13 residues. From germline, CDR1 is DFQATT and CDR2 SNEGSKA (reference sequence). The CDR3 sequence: CSARDRQGREAFF. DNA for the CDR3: TGCAGTGCTAGAGATCGGCAGGGGCGTGAAGCTTTCTTT.

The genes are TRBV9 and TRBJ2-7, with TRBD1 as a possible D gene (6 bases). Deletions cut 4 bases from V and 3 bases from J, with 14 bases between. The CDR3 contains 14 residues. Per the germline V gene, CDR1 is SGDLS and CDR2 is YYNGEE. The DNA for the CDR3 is TGTGCCAGCAGCCCAGGGGATCGTAGCTACGAGCAGTACTTC. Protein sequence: CASSPGDRSYEQYF. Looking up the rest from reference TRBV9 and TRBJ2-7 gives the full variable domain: DSGVTQTPKHLITATGQRVTLRCSPRSGDLSVYWYQQSLDQGLQFLIQYYNGEERAKGNILERFSAQQFPDLHSELNLSSLELGDSALYFCASSPGDRSYEQYFGPGTRLTVT.

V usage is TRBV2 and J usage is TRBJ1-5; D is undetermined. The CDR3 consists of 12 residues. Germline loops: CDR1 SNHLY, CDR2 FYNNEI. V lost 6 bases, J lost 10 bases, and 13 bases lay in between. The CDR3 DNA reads TGTGCCAGCAGGAACGCCCTGGGTCCCCAGCATTTT. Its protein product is CASRNALGPQHF. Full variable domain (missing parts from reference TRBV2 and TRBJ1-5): EPEVTQTPSHQVTQMGQEVILRCVPISNHLYFYWYRQILGQKVEFLVSFYNNEISEKSEIFDDQFSVERPDGSNFTLKIRSTKLEDSAMYFCASRNALGPQHFGDGTRLSIL.

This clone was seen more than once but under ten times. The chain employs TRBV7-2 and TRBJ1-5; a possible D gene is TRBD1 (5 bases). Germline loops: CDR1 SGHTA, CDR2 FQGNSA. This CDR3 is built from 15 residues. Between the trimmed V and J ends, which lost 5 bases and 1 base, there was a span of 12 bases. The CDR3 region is CASSQFGGSNQPQHF. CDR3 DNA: TGTGCCAGCAGCCAATTCGGGGGGAGCAATCAGCCCCAGCATTTT.

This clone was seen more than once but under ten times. The CDR3 DNA sequence: TGTGCCAGCAGTTTACCGAGCGGGGCCTCCTACGAGCAGTACTTC. Its protein is CASSLPSGASYEQYF. V and J are TRBV28 and TRBJ2-7; 7 nucleotides match TRBD2. V lost 2 bases to trimming and J lost 0 bases; unmatched junction nucleotides: 4. This CDR3 has 15 amino acids. Germline lookup yields CDR1 MDHEN and CDR2 SYDVKM. Full variable domain (outside the CDR3, taken from reference TRBV28 and TRBJ2-7): DVKVTQSSRYLVKRTGEKVFLECVQDMDHENMFWYRQDPGLGLRLIYFSYDVKMKEKGDIPEGYSVSREKKERFSLILESASTNQTSMYLCASSLPSGASYEQYFGPGTRLTVT.

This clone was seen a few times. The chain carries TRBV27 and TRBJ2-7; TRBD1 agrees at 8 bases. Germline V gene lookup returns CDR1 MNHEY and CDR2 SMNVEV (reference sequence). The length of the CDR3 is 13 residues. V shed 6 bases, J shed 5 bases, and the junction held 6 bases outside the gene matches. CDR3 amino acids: CASRKQGVNEQYF. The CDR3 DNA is TGTGCCAGCAGAAAACAGGGGGTGAACGAGCAGTACTTC.

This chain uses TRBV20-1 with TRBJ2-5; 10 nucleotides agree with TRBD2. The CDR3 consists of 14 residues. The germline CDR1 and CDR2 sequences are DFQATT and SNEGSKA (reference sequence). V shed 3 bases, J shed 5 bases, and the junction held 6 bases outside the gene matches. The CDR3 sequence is CSASLAGVLETQYF. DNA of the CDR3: TGCAGTGCTAGCCTAGCGGGAGTTTTGGAGACCCAGTACTTC.

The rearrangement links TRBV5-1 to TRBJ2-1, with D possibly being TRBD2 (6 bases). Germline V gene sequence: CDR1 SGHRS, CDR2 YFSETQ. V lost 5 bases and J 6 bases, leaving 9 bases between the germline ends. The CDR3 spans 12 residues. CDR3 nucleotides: TGCGCCAGCAGACTGACTAGCAATGAGCAGTTCTTC. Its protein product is CASRLTSNEQFF.

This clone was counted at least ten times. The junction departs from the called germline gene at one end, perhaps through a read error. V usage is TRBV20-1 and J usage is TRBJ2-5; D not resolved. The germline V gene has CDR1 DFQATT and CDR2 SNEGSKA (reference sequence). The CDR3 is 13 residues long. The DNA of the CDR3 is TGCAGTGCTAGTAGCCAGACAAGAGAGGCCCAGTACTTC. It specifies CSASSQTREAQYF.

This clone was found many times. CDR3 residues: CASSYHQASYEQYF. As DNA, the CDR3 is TGTGCCAGCAGTTACCACCAGGCTTCCTACGAGCAGTACTTC. This chain connects TRBV6-6 to TRBJ2-7; D uncertain. V was pared by 2 bases and J by 1 base, with 9 bases between. The CDR3 totals 14 residues. Germline loops: CDR1 MNHNY, CDR2 SVGAGI (reference sequence).

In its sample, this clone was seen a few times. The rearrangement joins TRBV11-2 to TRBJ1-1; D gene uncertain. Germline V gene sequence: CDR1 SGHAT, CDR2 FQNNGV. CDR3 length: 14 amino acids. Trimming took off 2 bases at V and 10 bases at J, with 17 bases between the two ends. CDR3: CASSLIAGTPGAFF. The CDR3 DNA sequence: TGTGCCAGCAGCTTAATCGCGGGTACCCCGGGAGCTTTCTTT.

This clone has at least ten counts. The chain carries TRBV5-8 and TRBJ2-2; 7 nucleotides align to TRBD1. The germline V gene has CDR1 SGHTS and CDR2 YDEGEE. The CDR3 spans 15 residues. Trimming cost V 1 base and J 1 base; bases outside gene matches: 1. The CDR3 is CASSLWDRNTGELFF. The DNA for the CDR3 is TGTGCCAGCAGCTTGTGGGACAGGAACACCGGGGAGCTGTTTTTT.

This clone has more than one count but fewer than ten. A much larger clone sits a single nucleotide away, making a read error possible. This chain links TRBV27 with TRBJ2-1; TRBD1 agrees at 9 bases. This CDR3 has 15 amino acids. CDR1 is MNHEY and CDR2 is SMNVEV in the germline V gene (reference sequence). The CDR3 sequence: CASSSPGQGYNGQFF. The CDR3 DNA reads TGTGCCAGCAGCTCTCCGGGACAGGGATACAATGGGCAGTTCTTC.

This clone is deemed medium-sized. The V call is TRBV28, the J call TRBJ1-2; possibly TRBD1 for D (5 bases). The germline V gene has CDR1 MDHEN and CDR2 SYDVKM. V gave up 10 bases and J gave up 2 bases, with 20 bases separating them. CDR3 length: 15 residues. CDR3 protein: CANQARGRGNYGYTF. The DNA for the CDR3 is TGTGCCAACCAAGCCCGGGGCAGAGGAAACTATGGCTACACCTTC.

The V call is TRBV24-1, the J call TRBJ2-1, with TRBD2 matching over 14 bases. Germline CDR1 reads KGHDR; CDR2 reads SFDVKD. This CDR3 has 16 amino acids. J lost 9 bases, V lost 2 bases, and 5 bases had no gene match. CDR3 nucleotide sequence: TGTGCCACCAGTGATTGGACTAGCGGGAGGAGACCTGAGCAGTTCTTC. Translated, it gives CATSDWTSGRRPEQFF.

The CDR3 DNA reads TGTGCCAGCAGCTTACGACTCGGGACCGGGGAGCTGTTTTTT. Amino acid sequence: CASSLRLGTGELFF. This chain uses TRBV11-2 with TRBJ2-2; D uncertain. Germline V lookup: CDR1 SGHAT, CDR2 FQNNGV. This CDR3 is built from 14 residues. V was trimmed by 2 bases and J by 5 bases, leaving 9 bases between them.

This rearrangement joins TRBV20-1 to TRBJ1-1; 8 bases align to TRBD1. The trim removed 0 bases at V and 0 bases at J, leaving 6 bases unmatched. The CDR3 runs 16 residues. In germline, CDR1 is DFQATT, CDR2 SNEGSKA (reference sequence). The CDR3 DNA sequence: TGCAGTGCTAGAGATCATAGACAGGGGATGAACACTGAAGCTTTCTTT. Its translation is CSARDHRQGMNTEAFF.

The CDR3 sequence: CASSLGRMARPYYEQYF. CDR3 sequence (DNA): TGCGCCAGCAGCTTGGGGCGCATGGCTAGACCCTACTACGAGCAGTACTTC. This chain links TRBV5-1 with TRBJ2-7; D is uncertain. The germline gives CDR1 SGHRS, CDR2 YFSETQ. The CDR3 sequence is 17 residues long. V shed 0 bases and J shed 3 bases, with 19 bases lying between them.

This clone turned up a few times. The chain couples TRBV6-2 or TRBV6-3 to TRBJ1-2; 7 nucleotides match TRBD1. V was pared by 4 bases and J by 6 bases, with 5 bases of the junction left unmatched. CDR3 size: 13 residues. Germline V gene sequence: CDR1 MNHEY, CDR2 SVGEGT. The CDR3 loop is CASSSWTGHGYTF. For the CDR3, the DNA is TGTGCCAGCAGTTCCTGGACAGGCCATGGCTACACCTTC.

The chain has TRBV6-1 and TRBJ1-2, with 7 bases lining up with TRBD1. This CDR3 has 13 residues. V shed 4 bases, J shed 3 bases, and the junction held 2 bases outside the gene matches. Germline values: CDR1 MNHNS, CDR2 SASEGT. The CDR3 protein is CASSATGDYGYTF. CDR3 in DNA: TGTGCCAGCAGTGCTACAGGGGACTATGGCTACACCTTC.

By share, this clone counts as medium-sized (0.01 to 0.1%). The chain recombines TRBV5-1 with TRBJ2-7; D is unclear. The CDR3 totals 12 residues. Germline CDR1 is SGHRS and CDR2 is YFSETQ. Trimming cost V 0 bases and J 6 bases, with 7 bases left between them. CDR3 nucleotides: TGCGCCAGCAGCTTGGAATTTAGCGAGCAGTACTTC. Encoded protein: CASSLEFSEQYF.

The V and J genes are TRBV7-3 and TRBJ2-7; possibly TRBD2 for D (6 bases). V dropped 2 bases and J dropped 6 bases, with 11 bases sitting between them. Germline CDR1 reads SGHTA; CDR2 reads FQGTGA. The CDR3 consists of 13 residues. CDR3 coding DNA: TGTGCCAGCAGCTTAGCCGGGACTGCCGAGCAGTACTTC. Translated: CASSLAGTAEQYF.

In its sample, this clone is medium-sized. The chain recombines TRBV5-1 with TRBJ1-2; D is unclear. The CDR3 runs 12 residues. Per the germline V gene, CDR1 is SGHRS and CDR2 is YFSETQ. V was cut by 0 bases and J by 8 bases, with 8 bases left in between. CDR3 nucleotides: TGCGCCAGCAGCTTGGATGCTGAAGGCTACACCTTC. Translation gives CASSLDAEGYTF.

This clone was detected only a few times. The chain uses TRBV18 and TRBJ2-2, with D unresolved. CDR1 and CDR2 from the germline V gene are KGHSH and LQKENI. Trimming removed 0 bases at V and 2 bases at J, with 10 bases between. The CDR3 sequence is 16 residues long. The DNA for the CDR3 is TGTGCCAGCTCACCACCGTTAGATAGCAACACCGGGGAGCTGTTTTTT. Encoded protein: CASSPPLDSNTGELFF.

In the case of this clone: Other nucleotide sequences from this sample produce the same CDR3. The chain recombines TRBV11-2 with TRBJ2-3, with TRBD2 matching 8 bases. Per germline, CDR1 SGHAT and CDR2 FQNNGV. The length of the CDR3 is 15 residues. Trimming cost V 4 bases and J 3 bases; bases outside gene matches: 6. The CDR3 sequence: CASSYGAGGTDTQYF. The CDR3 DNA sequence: TGTGCCAGCAGCTATGGGGCGGGAGGTACAGATACGCAGTATTTT.